The 20 T cell receptor beta chains reported below all come from one sample, sequenced in a study of regulatory T cells in long-lasting Graves disease. Time point specified: newly diagnosed GD, antithyroid drugs for less than 3 months. Generation of the TCR library employed RNA extracted from PBMCs. Researchers made TCR beta libraries by using iRepertoire HTBI primers and running Arm-PCR on CDR3 regions. TCRdb reanalysed the multiplex PCR reads using MiXCR and keeps one entry per CDR3 protein. The sample gives 450,000 to 600,000 distinct CDR3 sequences, roughly 13% of which show up once; more than 8.5% is in the top ten. The same data also went into a second study, on T cells in Graves' hyperthyroidism and ophthalmopathy.

The sample consisted of peripheral blood mononuclear cells (PBMCs), taken at new diagnosis, from a patient treated with antithyroid drugs. These receptors were collected from a man aged 25 to 40 with Graves disease.

Ten or more counts support this clonotype. The DNA of the CDR3 is TGTGCCAGCAGCTCCCCTGGGTACACTGAAGCTTTCTTT. The encoded protein is CASSSPGYTEAFF. This rearrangement joins TRBV28 to TRBJ1-1; D is ambiguous. Between the trimmed V and J ends, which lost 6 bases and 3 bases, there was a span of 11 bases. Germline CDR1 reads MDHEN; CDR2 reads SYDVKM. The CDR3 consists of 13 residues.

There are many counts of this clonotype. This chain joins TRBV5-1 and TRBJ2-7; 8 nucleotides line up with TRBD1. The CDR3 consists of 14 residues. Germline values: CDR1 SGHRS, CDR2 YFSETQ. V was pared by 9 bases and J by 6 bases, with 14 bases of the junction left unmatched. The CDR3 DNA is TGCGCCACACGCTCGGGGACAGGCGAAGGCGAGCAGTACTTC. Protein: CATRSGTGEGEQYF. Using reference TRBV5-1 and TRBJ2-7 for the parts outside the CDR3, the full variable domain is KAGVTQTPRYLIKTRGQQVTLSCSPISGHRSVSWYQQTPGQGLQFLFEYFSETQRNKGNFPGRFSGRQFSNSRSEMNVSTLELGDSALYLCATRSGTGEGEQYFGPGTRLTVT.

This clonotype was seen a handful of times. This is likely an artifact of a read error, given a far larger clone one base away. This chain links TRBV5-6 with TRBJ2-1; 7 bases agree with TRBD2. The better agreement between TRBJ2-7 and the DNA end casts doubt on the J call. Germline V CDR1 and CDR2: SGHDT, YYEEEE. The CDR3 extends over 18 amino acids. Written as DNA, the CDR3 is TGTGCCAGCAGCTTAAAACCCGTGGGGGGGAATAGCTACAATGAGCAGTACTTC. This sequence encodes CASSLKPVGGNSYNEQYF.

This clonotype was picked up many times. The chain carries TRBV6-1 and TRBJ2-2; 10 bases align to TRBD2. CDR3 size: 16 residues. V gave up 6 bases and J gave up 2 bases; unmatched junction bases: 6. Germline assignment: CDR1 MNHNS and CDR2 SASEGT. CDR3 amino acids: CASSPIAGGNTGELFF. In nucleotides, the CDR3 is TGTGCCAGCAGCCCGATAGCGGGAGGAAACACCGGGGAGCTGTTTTTT.

This clonotype was observed a handful of times. This chain joins TRBV20-1 and TRBJ2-7; D possibly corresponds to TRBD2 (5 bases). Germline CDR1 is DFQATT and CDR2 is SNEGSKA (reference sequence). Deletions cut 5 bases from V and 5 bases from J, with 16 bases between. The length of the CDR3 is 13 residues. The CDR3 DNA sequence: TGCAGTGCTCCCCCTTCGGGGTACAACGAGCAGTACTTC. Its protein is CSAPPSGYNEQYF.

This clonotype was counted a few times. The V and J genes are TRBV7-2 and TRBJ1-5; possibly TRBD1 for D (6 bases). Germline loops: CDR1 SGHTA, CDR2 FQGNSA. V was cut by 8 bases and J by 1 base, with 18 bases left in between. This CDR3 is 16 amino acids long. CDR3 bases: TGTGCCAGCGGCCCGGGGGGCGGGGACAGCAATCAGCCCCAGCATTTT. It translates to CASGPGGGDSNQPQHF.

This clonotype has ten or more counts. The chain couples TRBV5-4 to TRBJ2-7; 10 nucleotides agree with TRBD2. Germline CDR1 is SGHNT and CDR2 is YYREEE (reference sequence). With 1 base clipped from V and 4 bases from J, the junction kept 8 bases outside the gene matches. The CDR3 has 16 amino acids. This chain's CDR3 is CASSLPLAGSEYEQYF. Written as DNA, the CDR3 is TGTGCCAGCAGCTTGCCACTAGCGGGGAGCGAATACGAGCAGTACTTC.

This clonotype has ten or more counts. The rearrangement links TRBV24-1 to TRBJ2-2; possibly TRBD1 or TRBD2 for D (5 bases each). Trimming shortened V by 6 bases and J by 5 bases, and 18 bases separated the two germline ends. The CDR3 covers 16 residues. Germline CDR1 and CDR2: KGHDR and SFDVKD. Here the CDR3 DNA reads TGTGCCACCAGTCGTGTAGTTACAGAGGGGACCGGGGAGCTGTTTTTT. Its translation: CATSRVVTEGTGELFF.

This clonotype was detected many times. The chain uses TRBV29-1 and TRBJ2-1; tentatively, D is TRBD2 (6 bases). This CDR3 region has 14 residues. Trimming took 6 bases from V and 0 from J, leaving 12 bases between them. Germline CDR1 reads SQVTM; CDR2 reads ANQGSEA. CDR3 in DNA: TGCAGCGTCGCAACTAGCACCTCCTACAATGAGCAGTTCTTC. Translated: CSVATSTSYNEQFF.

This clonotype was seen a handful of times. The chain joins TRBV6-1 to TRBJ1-4; D remains unclear. Looked up from germline, CDR1 is MNHNS and CDR2 is SASEGT. The V end was cut by 6 bases, the J end by 5 bases, with 16 bases between. The CDR3 has 15 amino acids. For the CDR3, the DNA is TGTGCCAGCAGGCTTACGGGTTCGGAAAATGAAAAACTGTTTTTT. It encodes CASRLTGSENEKLFF.

Ten or more counts support this clonotype. This chain links TRBV29-1 with TRBJ1-1; 9 nucleotides match TRBD1. CDR1 is SQVTM and CDR2 is ANQGSEA in the germline V gene. V lost 4 bases, J lost 6 bases, and 6 bases stayed unmatched. There are 13 residues in the CDR3. Here the CDR3 reads CSVVRDRVPEAFF. The CDR3 DNA reads as TGCAGCGTTGTGAGGGACAGGGTCCCTGAAGCTTTCTTT.

This clonotype was detected many times. The rearrangement joins TRBV27 to TRBJ1-4; unclear D gene. The CDR3 length is 17 residues. CDR1 and CDR2 from the germline V gene are MNHEY and SMNVEV (reference sequence). Trimming removed 5 bases from V and 0 bases from J, with 16 bases in between. The CDR3 spells CASSATPTAATNEKLFF. As DNA, the CDR3 is TGTGCCAGCAGTGCCACCCCAACGGCCGCAACTAATGAAAAACTGTTTTTT.

V usage is TRBV29-1 and J usage is TRBJ1-6; tentatively, D is TRBD1 (6 bases). The CDR3 loop spans 13 amino acids. Germline V gives CDR1 SQVTM, CDR2 ANQGSEA. V dropped 6 bases and J dropped 2 bases, with 8 bases sitting between them. CDR3 residues: CSVRGTYNSPLHF. DNA for the CDR3: TGCAGCGTCAGGGGCACCTATAATTCACCCCTCCACTTT.

In this sample, this clonotype turned up many times. CDR3 amino acids: CASRTGTGVHEQYF. The CDR3, as DNA: TGCGCCAGCAGGACCGGGACAGGGGTCCACGAGCAGTACTTC. This chain uses TRBV5-1 with TRBJ2-7; 10 positions match TRBD1. The CDR3 loop spans 14 amino acids. The germline V gene encodes CDR1 SGHRS and CDR2 YFSETQ. The V segment lost 5 bases and the J segment 5 bases; nucleotides outside the gene matches: 7.

Many counts were recorded for this clonotype. V is TRBV20-1 and J is TRBJ1-5; D perhaps matches TRBD1 (5 bases). V lost 3 bases to trimming and J lost 0 bases, with 9 bases between them. CDR3 length equals 14 residues. The germline gives CDR1 DFQATT, CDR2 SNEGSKA (reference sequence). The CDR3 region has the DNA TGCAGTGCTAGCAGGGTAAATAGCAATCAGCCCCAGCATTTT. This encodes CSASRVNSNQPQHF.

The chain uses TRBV4-2 and TRBJ1-4; D remains ambiguous. The V gene's germline CDR1 is LGHNA and CDR2 YNFKEQ. This CDR3 region has 12 residues. V lost 6 bases and J 3 bases, leaving 5 bases between the germline ends. The CDR3 bases are TGTGCCAGCAGGACGGCTAATGAAAAACTGTTTTTT. It translates to CASRTANEKLFF.

Ten or more counts support this clonotype. The CDR3 DNA reads TGTGCCAGCAGTATAGGACGGGAAGCTTTCTTT. Amino acid sequence: CASSIGREAFF. The gene calls are TRBV6-1 and TRBJ1-1; D unclear. The germline V gene has CDR1 MNHNS and CDR2 SASEGT. With 5 bases removed from V and 8 bases from J, the gap between germline ends came to 9 bases. This CDR3 is 11 amino acids long.

This chain connects TRBV18 to TRBJ2-7, with a tentative D call TRBD1 (5 bases). The CDR3 totals 15 residues. Between the trimmed V and J ends, which lost 5 bases and 7 bases, there was a span of 21 bases. Germline V gene data show CDR1 as KGHSH and CDR2 as LQKENI. This CDR3 is CASSEFDSRTGEQYF. CDR3 sequence (DNA): TGTGCCAGCTCAGAGTTCGACAGTCGAACTGGGGAGCAGTACTTC. The variable domain in full, with the rest retrieved from reference TRBV18 and TRBJ2-7, is NAGVMQNPRHLVRRRGQEARLRCSPMKGHSHVYWYRQLPEEGLKFMVYLQKENIIDESGMPKERFSAEFPKEGPSILRIQQVVRGDSAAYFCASSEFDSRTGEQYFGPGTRLTVT.

This clonotype has ten or more counts. The chain employs TRBV12-3 or TRBV12-4 and TRBJ2-3, with TRBD2 identical over 11 bases. Trimming cost V 5 bases and J 1 base; bases outside gene matches: 5. This CDR3 is built from 16 residues. The CDR3 loop reads CASSETSGARTDTQYF. The CDR3 nucleotides read TGTGCCAGCAGTGAGACTAGCGGGGCCCGCACAGATACGCAGTATTTT.

This clonotype was seen ten or more times. The chain has TRBV20-1 and TRBJ2-1; 10 bases agree with TRBD2. The CDR3 sequence is 12 residues long. The germline gives CDR1 DFQATT, CDR2 SNEGSKA (reference sequence). Losses at the gene ends were 6 bases for V and 10 bases for J; bases not matched to a gene: 6. In DNA form, the CDR3 reads TGCAGTGCCAAACCGGGACTAGCGGAGCAGTTCTTC. It encodes CSAKPGLAEQFF.